One TCR beta chain is described in this entry. Its antigen specificity is not known. No base qualities exist here, and no much larger clone lies one base off it. V trim: 4 bases; J trim: 9 bases; unmatched bases: 12. CDR1 and CDR2 (SGDLS, YYNGEE) derive from the germline V gene. The CDR3 has 15 amino acids, counting the end cysteine and phenylalanine. The read is trimmed to its CDR3 DNA, 45 bases read in frame from base 1. Using the deep immunoSEQ assay, TCR CDR3 regions were amplified from genomic DNA by multiplex PCR. For each cell subset, the extracted genomic DNA was distributed evenly across all wells of several immunoSEQ 96-well plates, and each plate served as one replicate. For sorted subsets, each replicate PCR was loaded with 200 ng genomic DNA, equivalent to about 33,000 T cell genomes. The purified libraries were quantified using a Qubit 3.0 fluorometer, sized with a Bioanalyzer 2100, and then quantified again using the KAPA Library Quantification kit. Every immunoSEQ 96-well plate was sequenced on a separate single-read 150-cycle Illumina NextSeq 550 flow cell. On the study's bioinformatics: Because the immunoSEQ output included only junctional sequences and no quality scores, the filtering could not be the same as the filtering used for full-length reads. Sequences were annotated with PyIR, a Python wrapper for IgBLAST v1.9, and V/J genes and CDR3 were assigned using IMGT germline references. Any read was removed if the V/J assignment was weak (E-value above 1e-6), the CDR3 was missing, or the read contained stop codons, out-of-frame junctions, or ambiguous translated residues. V3J clonotypes were defined as sequences sharing the same inferred V gene, J gene, and CDR3 amino acid sequence. To compute the percentage overlap between repertoires, the number of shared unique clonotypes was divided by the size of the smaller repertoire. RTK rarefaction, the Chao1 estimator, and Recon v2.1 estimates of unobserved clonotypes were used to assess repertoire richness. For all TCRbeta clonotypes obtained by the gDNA method from a handful of donors, generation probabilities were computed with OLGA. The source is immuneACCESS, and TCRdb retained only in-frame sequences with V and J called. Part of the clones is not carried over; for the studies checked, unresolved V genes explain less than half of this, and the remainder is unexplained. D and trimming come from the DNA, and the V and J calls and clone size come from that table. The sample profile shows approximately 1,500,000 clones; 95% to 99% of them were found once. The leading ten clones occupy 0.4% to 0.55% of the sample.

This sample was included in a study of shared clonotypes between healthy human individuals (TCRdb year 2020). About the full investigation: The cohort included a few men and a couple of women between 18 and 49 years of age. For each donor, CD4 naive and CD4 memory were each given three plates, CD8 naive was given two plates, and CD8 memory was given one plate. To estimate repertoire size and how much clonotype sharing occurs between individuals, the study deeply sequenced the blood TCR repertoires of roughly 5 healthy adults. Libraries were prepared and TCR repertoires were sequenced by different laboratories using diverse techniques, in order to increase sequencing depth and limit assay-specific biases. Leukapheresis yielded between about 0.94 and 9 billion PBMCs per donor.

The donors were healthy, HIV-negative adults who had no recently reported acute infections or vaccinations. Only Caucasian adults living in Nashville, Tennessee, USA were represented among the donors. Magnetic negative selection was used to enrich CD4+ T cells, after which naive cells were positively selected on CD45RA and the negative fraction became the memory subset. Blood was obtained by leukapheresis, after which PBMCs were separated by Ficoll-Histopaque density gradient centrifugation and cryopreserved in liquid nitrogen vapor phase. Purity and quantity of every magnetically sorted T cell population were checked by analytical flow cytometry. Genomic DNA was isolated from every sorted fraction and measured by UV absorbance on a Nanodrop 2000c. Study-wide conclusions, independent of this receptor: Incomplete sequencing was indicated by rarefaction of sorted-subset datasets, despite the large sequencing depth. Sharing across a few donors was observed for about 4.8% of naive CD4, 3.5% of naive CD8, 2% to 2.5% of memory CD4, and around 0.4% of memory CD8 clonotypes. Only blood was sampled, and tissue TCR repertoires likely differ from those in blood. Higher generation probabilities were observed for clonotypes shared by all four sorted-subset donors than for non-shared clonotypes. Naive subsets generally had larger estimated clonotype richness than memory subsets did. Based on pairwise subsampling, the degree of clonotype sharing among donors was expected to be affected by sequencing depth. Because the study included a small number of donors, the genetic and exposure-history diversity represented was limited.

The rearrangement combines TRBV9 with TRBJ2-1, and TRBD2 matches 8 of the central bases. Source material: naive CD4+ T cells sorted from blood. In light of the paper, this sample's cell subset or site label describes: CD45RA+ positively selected. The origin of this receptor is a man aged 25-45 years in good health. At the DNA level, the sequence is TGTGCCAGCAGCCCGCCCCCGGGAGGGCCGGGTGAGCAGTTCTTC. Its translation reads: CASSPPPGGPGEQFF.